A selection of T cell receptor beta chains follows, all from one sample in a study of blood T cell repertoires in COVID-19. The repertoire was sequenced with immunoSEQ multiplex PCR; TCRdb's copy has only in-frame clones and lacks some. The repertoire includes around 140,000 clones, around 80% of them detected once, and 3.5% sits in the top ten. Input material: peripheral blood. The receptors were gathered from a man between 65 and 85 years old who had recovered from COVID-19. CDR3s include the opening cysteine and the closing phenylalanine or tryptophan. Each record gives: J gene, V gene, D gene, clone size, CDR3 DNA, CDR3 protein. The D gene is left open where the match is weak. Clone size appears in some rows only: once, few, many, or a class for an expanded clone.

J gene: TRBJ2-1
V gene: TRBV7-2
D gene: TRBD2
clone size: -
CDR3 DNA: TGTGCCAGCAGCTTAACTAGCGGGAATTTTGGTTGGAATGAGCAGTTCTTC
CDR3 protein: CASSLTSGNFGWNEQFF

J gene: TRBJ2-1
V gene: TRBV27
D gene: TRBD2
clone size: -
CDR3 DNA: TGTGCCAGCAGTTTTTCTAGCGGGAGCGGTAATGAGCAGTTCTTC
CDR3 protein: CASSFSSGSGNEQFF

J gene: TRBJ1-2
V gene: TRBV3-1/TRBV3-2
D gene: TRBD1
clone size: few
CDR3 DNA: TGTGCCAGCAGCCTCTTCGGACAGGGAAATTGGGATGGCTACACCTTC
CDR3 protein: CASSLFGQGNWDGYTF

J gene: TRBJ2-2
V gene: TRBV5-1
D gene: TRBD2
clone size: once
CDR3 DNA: TGCGCCAGCAGTCTCAGCCCAGCGGGAGTGGTTTCGACCGGGGAGCTGTTTTTT
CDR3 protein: CASSLSPAGVVSTGELFF

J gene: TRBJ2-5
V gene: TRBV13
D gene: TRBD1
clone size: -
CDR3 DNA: TGTGCCAGCAGCCTGCGGGACAGGTCACAAGAGACCCAGTACTTC
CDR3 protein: CASSLRDRSQETQYF

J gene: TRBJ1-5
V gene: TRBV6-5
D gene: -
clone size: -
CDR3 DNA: TGTGCCAGCAGTTACGCAGGGTGGGGCACCAATCAGCCCCAGCATTTT
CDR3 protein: CASSYAGWGTNQPQHF

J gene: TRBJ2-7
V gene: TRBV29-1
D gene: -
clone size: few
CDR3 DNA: TGCAGCGCCAGGGGTGACGAGCAGTACTTC
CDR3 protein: CSARGDEQYF

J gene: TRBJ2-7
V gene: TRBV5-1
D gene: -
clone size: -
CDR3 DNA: TGCGCCAGCAGCTACGCAGGGACCTACGAGCAGTACTTC
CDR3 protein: CASSYAGTYEQYF

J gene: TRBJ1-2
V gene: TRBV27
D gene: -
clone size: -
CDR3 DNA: TGTGCCAGCAGTTCTATCCCGGGGTCGTATGGCTACACCTTC
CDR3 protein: CASSSIPGSYGYTF

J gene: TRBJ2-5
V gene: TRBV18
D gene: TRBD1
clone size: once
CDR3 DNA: TGTGCCAGCTCACATGGGACAGGGAGAGAGACCCAGTACTTC
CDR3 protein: CASSHGTGRETQYF

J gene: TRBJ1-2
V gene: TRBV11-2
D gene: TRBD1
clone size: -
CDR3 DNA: TGTGCCAGCAGCCCCCCCGGGACAGGGGGTTCCTATGGCTACACCTTC
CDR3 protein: CASSPPGTGGSYGYTF

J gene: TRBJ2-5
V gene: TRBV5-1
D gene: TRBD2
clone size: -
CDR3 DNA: TGCGCCAGCACCGGACTAGCGGGGGCCCAAGAGACCCAGTACTTC
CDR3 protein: CASTGLAGAQETQYF

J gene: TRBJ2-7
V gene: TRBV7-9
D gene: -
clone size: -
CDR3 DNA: TGTGCCAGCAGCTTAACAGGGAGCTCCTACGAGCAGTACTTC
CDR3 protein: CASSLTGSSYEQYF

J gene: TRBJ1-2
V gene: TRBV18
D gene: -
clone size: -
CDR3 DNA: TGTGCCAGCTCATCGATCACAGGTGGCGGCTACACCTTC
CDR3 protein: CASSSITGGGYTF